Below, 25 T cell receptor beta chains from the same sample are listed, as sequenced in a study of a mutant IDH1 vaccine in newly diagnosed glioma. Time point defined: baseline, week 1 (first vaccination visit). Specified treatment: pre-vaccination baseline after standard-of-care therapy. Some clones are missing from TCRdb's copy, which holds only in-frame ones; the method was immunoSEQ multiplex PCR. Among approximately 100,000 clones listed, 85% to 90% were seen once. The material was PBMCs, obtained from a glioma patient treated with radiotherapy, temozolomide or both. The receptors originated from a woman aged 50 to 65 with glioma.

The CDR3 DNA follows: TGTGCCAGCAGCGCCTTTGGGAATACCAACACTGAAGCTTTCTTT. Amino acid sequence: CASSAFGNTNTEAFF. This chain uses TRBV2 with TRBJ1-1; D not certain. Trimming removed 6 bases from V and 2 bases from J, with 16 bases in between. The CDR3 length is 15 residues. CDR1 SNHLY and CDR2 FYNNEI come from the germline V gene.

The gene calls are TRBV13 and TRBJ2-1, with D possibly TRBD2 on 6 matching bases. Trimming removed 4 bases at V and 6 bases at J, with 10 bases between. This CDR3 contains 13 residues. Germline V lookup: CDR1 PRHDT, CDR2 FYEKMQ (reference sequence). The CDR3 loop is CASSSGGRNEQFF. For the CDR3, the DNA is TGTGCCAGCAGCTCCGGAGGGCGCAATGAGCAGTTCTTC.

The chain couples TRBV18 to TRBJ1-1, with TRBD1 matching 7 bases. The germline gives CDR1 KGHSH, CDR2 LQKENI. This CDR3 region has 13 residues. J was trimmed by 6 bases and V by 6 bases; bases with no gene match: 7. CDR3 coding DNA: TGTGCCAGCTCCCTAGGGACAGCGTCTGAAGCTTTCTTT. Translating gives CASSLGTASEAFF.

The gene calls are TRBV6-5 and TRBJ1-2; D possibly corresponds to TRBD1 (6 bases). Per germline, CDR1 MNHEY and CDR2 SVGAGI. CDR3 size: 14 residues. With 7 bases removed from V and 8 bases from J, the gap between germline ends came to 20 bases. The CDR3 nucleotides read TGTGCCAGCACCCGGGACACTGGCATAGGAGGCTACACCTTC. It yields the protein CASTRDTGIGGYTF.

This clone has only one observation. The J gene is TRBJ1-2, the V gene TRBV5-1; 9 positions agree with TRBD1. Losses at the gene ends were 4 bases for V and 4 bases for J; bases not matched to a gene: 8. Germline CDR1 SGHRS, CDR2 YFSETQ. The CDR3 totals 15 residues. The DNA for the CDR3 is TGCGCCAGCAGCACCAGGACAGGGGCGGGCTATGGCTACACCTTC. Protein product: CASSTRTGAGYGYTF.

This sequence joins TRBV10-3 and TRBJ1-5; maybe TRBD1 (5 bases). The CDR3 is 14 residues long. CDR1 ENHRY and CDR2 SYGVKD come from the germline V gene. The V gene lost 0 bases and the J gene lost 9 bases, with 12 bases spanning the gap. CDR3 loop: CAISESSPGGPQHF. In DNA form, the CDR3 reads TGTGCCATCAGTGAGTCAAGTCCCGGGGGGCCCCAGCATTTT.

In regard to this clone: The conserved phenylalanine or tryptophan normally closing the CDR3 is absent here, so this likely arose from a read error. The chain carries TRBV18 and TRBJ1-1; D uncertain. Germline CDR1 KGHSH, CDR2 LQKENI. V lost 6 bases and J lost 1, with 12 bases in between. The CDR3 consists of 14 residues. CDR3 sequence: CASSTSAGNTEAFL. CDR3 in DNA: TGTGCCAGCTCTACCTCTGCAGGGAACACTGAAGCTTTCCTT.

CDR3 region: CASSLGLAAQETQYF. The CDR3 nucleotides are TGTGCCAGCAGCTTGGGTCTCGCGGCCCAAGAGACCCAGTACTTC. The chain recombines TRBV5-6 with TRBJ2-5; D remains unclear. Germline CDR1 reads SGHDT; CDR2 reads YYEEEE. The CDR3 consists of 15 residues. V lost 0 bases, J lost 1 base, and 10 bases lay in between.

The chain combines TRBV5-1 with TRBJ2-7; D perhaps matches TRBD2 (6 bases). CDR1 and CDR2 from the germline V gene are SGHRS and YFSETQ. The V gene lost 3 bases and the J gene lost 9 bases, with 10 bases spanning the gap. This CDR3 spans 11 amino acids. As DNA, the CDR3 is TGCGCCAGCAGCTACCAGGGAGGGCAGTACTTC. Protein product: CASSYQGGQYF.

This clone turned up a few times. CDR3 bases: TGTGCCAGCAGTTACAGGTCTAACTATGGCTACACCTTC. Translated, it gives CASSYRSNYGYTF. The chain couples TRBV6-5 to TRBJ1-2; D uncertain. Trimming stripped 2 bases from V and 0 bases from J, with 4 bases between. The germline V gene encodes CDR1 MNHEY and CDR2 SVGAGI. The length of the CDR3 is 13 residues.

The chain recombines TRBV27 with TRBJ2-7; TRBD1 matches at 9 bases. The CDR3 is 15 amino acids. CDR1 and CDR2 (germline): MNHEY, SMNVEV (reference sequence). With 4 bases clipped from V and 6 bases from J, the junction kept 10 bases outside the gene matches. The CDR3 is CASSSTGTGFGEQYF. The DNA for the CDR3 is TGTGCCAGCAGTTCCACCGGGACAGGGTTTGGCGAGCAGTACTTC.

This sequence joins TRBV5-3 and TRBJ2-5, with TRBD1 matching 8 bases. TRBV5-3 is sorted into the ORF group, with uncertain function. This CDR3 is 16 amino acids long. V dropped 0 bases and J dropped 5; count of bases not matched to a gene: 9. CDR3 region: CARSLVGRGLRETQYF. The CDR3 DNA follows: TGTGCCAGAAGCTTGGTGGGCAGGGGGCTTCGGGAGACCCAGTACTTC.

The chain recombines TRBV27 with TRBJ2-1, with TRBD2 matching 7 bases. The CDR3 has 15 residues. Germline CDR1 and CDR2: MNHEY and SMNVEV (reference sequence). The V gene end was trimmed by 2 bases and the J gene end by 8 bases; junction bases not matched to a gene: 9. The chain's CDR3 is CASSLRRRESDEQFF. The CDR3 bases are TGTGCCAGCAGTTTAAGGCGGCGGGAGTCAGATGAGCAGTTCTTC.

The chain is built from TRBV13 and TRBJ1-4, with D possibly TRBD1 on 6 matching bases. V was clipped by 11 bases and J by 4 bases, with 11 bases between them. The CDR3 is made up of 12 amino acids. Germline-derived CDR1 and CDR2 are PRHDT and FYEKMQ (reference sequence). For the CDR3, the DNA is TGTGCCTCGGGACACTTTAATGAAAAACTGTTTTTT. Protein sequence: CASGHFNEKLFF.

CDR3 in amino acids: CASSLGTRNTEAFF. CDR3 DNA sequence: TGTGCCAGCAGCTTGGGGACGAGGAACACTGAAGCTTTCTTT. The chain is built from TRBV7-2 and TRBJ1-1; D perhaps matches TRBD1 (5 bases). Germline loops: CDR1 SGHTA, CDR2 FQGNSA. Deletions cut 3 bases from V and 1 base from J, with 9 bases between. The CDR3 contains 14 residues.

The rearrangement joins TRBV6-4 to TRBJ2-6; D ambiguous. Germline loops: CDR1 MRHNA, CDR2 SNTAGT. This CDR3 has 15 amino acids. V was clipped by 0 bases and J by 8 bases, with 11 bases between them. The CDR3 DNA reads as TGTGCCAGCAGTGACTCTGGTAGAGGAACCAACGTCCTGACTTTC. Its translation: CASSDSGRGTNVLTF.

This clone was counted between two and nine times. This chain connects TRBV7-9 to TRBJ1-1; tentatively, D is TRBD1 (5 bases). Per the germline V gene, CDR1 is SEHNR and CDR2 is FQNEAQ (reference sequence). Trimming cost V 5 bases and J 5 bases, with 15 bases left between them. The CDR3 contains 14 residues. DNA of the CDR3: TGTGCCAGCAGCGTAGGGGCAGGGAGGACTGAAGCTTTCTTT. Encoded protein: CASSVGAGRTEAFF.

A single count supports this clone. The rearrangement links TRBV6-1 to TRBJ2-7; 10 bases are a match to TRBD2. The CDR3 totals 15 residues. CDR1 is MNHNS and CDR2 is SASEGT in the germline V gene. V shed 7 bases, J shed 2 bases, and the junction held 8 bases outside the gene matches. In DNA form, the CDR3 reads TGTGCCAGCAATCTCCAAGCGGGAGGGCCCTACGAGCAGTACTTC. This sequence encodes CASNLQAGGPYEQYF.

The genes are TRBV30 and TRBJ2-7, with TRBD2 as a possible D gene (6 bases). V dropped 0 bases and J dropped 5 bases, with 11 bases sitting between them. CDR1 and CDR2 (germline): GTSNPN, SVGIG (reference sequence). The CDR3 runs to 13 residues. CDR3 sequence reads: CAWSVGGRNEQYF. In DNA form, the CDR3 reads TGTGCCTGGAGTGTCGGTGGGAGGAACGAGCAGTACTTC.

V is TRBV5-1 and J is TRBJ2-1; a weak D match, TRBD2 (6 bases). The V gene lost 5 bases and the J gene lost 8 bases, with 17 bases spanning the gap. In germline, CDR1 is SGHRS, CDR2 YFSETQ. The CDR3 has 14 amino acids. The DNA of the CDR3 is TGCGCCAGCAGGGGAACTAGCTGGGGCGATGAGCAGTTCTTC. This sequence encodes CASRGTSWGDEQFF.

The genes are TRBV19 and TRBJ1-1, with TRBD1 matching 9 bases. Trimming took 7 bases from V and 4 from J; bases not matched to a gene: 16. The CDR3 is 17 amino acids. Germline CDR1 reads LNHDA; CDR2 reads SQIVND (reference sequence). The CDR3: CASTGGQGQYFITEAFF. In DNA, the CDR3 is TGTGCCAGTACTGGGGGACAGGGTCAGTACTTTATCACTGAAGCTTTCTTT.

On this clone: At one end, the junction sequence differs from germline, possibly due to a read error. The CDR3, as DNA: TGTGCCAGCACCTTAAGTCTTAATACAGCACTCTATAATTCACCCCTCCACTTT. Protein product: CASTLSLNTALYNSPLHF. The chain uses TRBV7-2 and TRBJ1-6; D remains unclear. The CDR3 runs 18 residues. In germline, CDR1 is SGHTA, CDR2 FQGNSA.

The chain links TRBV7-2 to TRBJ1-3; D is uncertain. V lost 5 bases, J lost 0 bases, and 14 bases lay in between. CDR3 length equals 16 residues. CDR1 is SGHTA and CDR2 is FQGNSA in the germline V gene. The CDR3: CASSAGHGSSGNTIYF. For the CDR3, the DNA is TGTGCCAGCAGCGCAGGCCATGGGAGCTCTGGAAACACCATATATTTT.

The V call is TRBV15, the J call TRBJ1-1; 8 bases line up with TRBD1. Trimming took 0 bases from V and 5 from J; bases not matched to a gene: 8. Germline V gives CDR1 LNHNV, CDR2 YYDKDF (reference sequence). The CDR3 is 16 residues long. CDR3 nucleotide sequence: TGTGCCACCAGCAGAGAGGCCAGGGGGCGACGGACTGAAGCTTTCTTT. It encodes CATSREARGRRTEAFF.

The rearrangement links TRBV6-6 to TRBJ1-4; D is ambiguous. The V gene lost 5 bases and the J gene lost 5 bases, with 15 bases spanning the gap. The CDR3 loop spans 15 amino acids. Germline CDR1 reads MNHNY; CDR2 reads SVGAGI (reference sequence). The chain's CDR3 is CASSVGLSWNEKLFF. The CDR3 bases are TGTGCCAGCAGTGTCGGCCTCTCATGGAATGAAAAACTGTTTTTT.